These 27 T cell receptor beta chains were all obtained from the same sample, sequenced in a study of cytomegalovirus exposure and HLA in healthy donors. Use of 60 Vbeta and 13 Jbeta primers characterized the PCR. The method was immunoSEQ multiplex PCR; TCRdb's version includes in-frame clones alone and lacks a portion of them. There are 150,000 to 200,000 clones in the sample; 75% to 85% occur only once, and around a tenth lies in the top ten. Sequencing was done on a sample of PBMCs. The receptors stem from a man in his fifties or sixties in good health and CMV-seropositive.

V and J are TRBV5-8 and TRBJ2-3; 12 bases are a match to TRBD2. Trimming took 4 bases from V and 2 from J; bases not matched to a gene: 5. This CDR3 comprises 16 residues. CDR1 and CDR2 (germline): SGHTS, YDEGEE. CDR3 coding DNA: TGTGCCAGCAGCGCTGGACTAGCGGGAACCACAGATACGCAGTATTTT. Amino acid sequence: CASSAGLAGTTDTQYF.

The V gene is TRBV4-2, the J gene TRBJ2-7; 7 bases map to TRBD1. The CDR3 is 14 amino acids. J was trimmed by 2 bases and V by 3 bases; bases with no gene match: 4. Germline V gene sequence: CDR1 LGHNA, CDR2 YNFKEQ. This CDR3 is CASSQDDRAYEQYF. DNA of the CDR3: TGTGCCAGCAGCCAGGACGACAGGGCCTACGAGCAGTACTTC.

The J gene is TRBJ1-3, the V gene TRBV21-1; TRBD1, the table's D call, lacks a check against the DNA. TRBV21-1 is labeled a pseudogene. CDR3 length: 12 residues. Written as DNA, the CDR3 is TGTGCCAGTCTTACAGGGGAGTACACCATATATTTT. Its translation: CASLTGEYTIYF.

The V gene is TRBV9, the J gene TRBJ1-1; a possible D gene is TRBD1 (5 bases). The CDR3 loop spans 13 amino acids. Per the germline V gene, CDR1 is SGDLS and CDR2 is YYNGEE. Trimming took 4 bases from V and 6 from J, leaving 13 bases between them. The CDR3 sequence: CASSSLGAAEAFF. The CDR3 region has the DNA TGTGCCAGCAGCTCCCTAGGGGCGGCTGAAGCTTTCTTT.

Points on this clone: The junction does not match germline at one end; this may be a read error. The V gene is TRBV7-7, the J gene TRBJ2-2; TRBD2 matches 10 bases. The CDR3 runs 15 residues. From germline, CDR1 is SSHAT and CDR2 FNYEAQ (reference sequence). CDR3 loop: CASSLAGGNTGELFF. The CDR3 nucleotides read TGTGCTAGCAGTTTAGCGGGGGGGAACACCGGGGAGCTGTTTTTT. Drawing the rest from reference TRBV7-7 and TRBJ2-2, the complete variable domain is GAGVSQSPRYKVTKRGQDVTLRCDPISSHATLYWYQQALGQGPEFLTYFNYEAQPDKSGLPSDRFSAERPEGSISTLTIQRTEQRDSAMYRCASSLAGGNTGELFFGEGSRLTVL.

J is TRBJ2-2 and V is TRBV7-9, with 7 bases that match TRBD2. CDR1 is SEHNR and CDR2 is FQNEAQ in the germline V gene (reference sequence). This CDR3 is 16 amino acids long. V was pared by 5 bases and J by 5 bases, with 11 bases of the junction left unmatched. The CDR3 sequence: CASSPRSGLKTGELFF. Here the CDR3 DNA reads TGTGCCAGCAGCCCACGCTCGGGACTAAAGACCGGGGAGCTGTTTTTT.

The CDR3 spells CASMRTGAIFYEQYF. The DNA for the CDR3 is TGTGCCAGCATGAGGACAGGGGCAATTTTCTACGAGCAGTACTTC. V is TRBV6-5 and J is TRBJ2-7; 9 bases match TRBD1. CDR3 size: 15 residues. CDR1 and CDR2 from the germline V gene are MNHEY and SVGAGI. The V and J ends lost 7 bases and 3 bases, in that order; junction bases with no gene match: 10.

The V and J genes are TRBV9 and TRBJ2-6, with 11 bases that match TRBD1. Unmatched junction bases numbered 8, after V lost 0 bases and J lost 3 bases. CDR1 is SGDLS, CDR2 YYNGEE, per germline. The CDR3 loop spans 19 amino acids. This CDR3 reads CASSVGTGGDVGGANVLTF. Here the CDR3 DNA reads TGTGCCAGCAGCGTAGGGACAGGGGGCGATGTCGGTGGGGCCAACGTCCTGACTTTC.

This clone was seen ten or more times. V and J are TRBV6-6 and TRBJ2-2; TRBD2 matches 8 bases. The CDR3 spans 15 residues. V was pared by 3 bases and J by 3 bases, with 3 bases of the junction left unmatched. Germline V gene data show CDR1 as MNHNY and CDR2 as SVGAGI (reference sequence). Written as DNA, the CDR3 is TGTGCCAGCAGTTATCTAGCGGGCCACACCGGGGAGCTGTTTTTT. Protein sequence: CASSYLAGHTGELFF.

The J gene is TRBJ2-7, the V gene TRBV4-1; TRBD1 agrees at 9 bases. The trim removed 1 base at V and 6 bases at J, leaving 7 bases unmatched. This CDR3 comprises 15 residues. CDR1 and CDR2 from the germline V gene are MGHRA and YSYEKL. In DNA, the CDR3 is TGCGCCAGCAGCCAAGCCCTAAACAGGGGGCTCGAGCAGTACTTC. Translation gives CASSQALNRGLEQYF.

The chain recombines TRBV7-2 with TRBJ1-2, with D perhaps TRBD1 (5 bases). Deletions cut 6 bases from V and 5 bases from J, with 10 bases between. The CDR3 sequence is 12 residues long. Germline CDR1 and CDR2: SGHTA and FQGNSA. The chain's CDR3 is CASSRDSYGYTF. The CDR3 nucleotides read TGTGCCAGCAGTCGAGACAGTTATGGCTACACCTTC.

The rearrangement links TRBV13 to TRBJ1-6; D might be TRBD1 (6 bases). Germline loops: CDR1 PRHDT, CDR2 FYEKMQ (reference sequence). V shed 0 bases and J shed 10 bases, with 16 bases lying between them. The CDR3 extends over 16 amino acids. The CDR3 protein is CASSLGSHGTYSPLHF. The CDR3 nucleotides are TGTGCCAGCAGCTTAGGATCACACGGGACATACTCACCCCTCCACTTT.

This chain links TRBV10-3 with TRBJ2-5; 11 nucleotides line up with TRBD2. Germline V gene data show CDR1 as ENHRY and CDR2 as SYGVKD. Losses at the gene ends were 6 bases for V and 5 bases for J; bases not matched to a gene: 8. The length of the CDR3 is 15 residues. CDR3 amino acids: CAISTPSGRWETQYF. CDR3 DNA sequence: TGTGCCATCAGCACCCCTAGCGGGAGGTGGGAGACCCAGTACTTC.

The DNA for the CDR3 is TGTGCCAGCAGCTTAGCGCACGGGGTGGGCTCCTACAATGAGCAGTTCTTC. This translates into CASSLAHGVGSYNEQFF. V and J are TRBV7-2 and TRBJ2-1; possibly TRBD2 for D (5 bases). The CDR3 contains 17 residues. The germline CDR1 and CDR2 sequences are SGHTA and FQGNSA. With 0 bases removed from V and 0 bases from J, the gap between germline ends came to 12 bases.

This clone was observed a handful of times. This chain connects TRBV19 to TRBJ1-5; tentative D call: TRBD1 (6 bases). This CDR3 spans 15 amino acids. In germline, CDR1 is LNHDA, CDR2 SQIVND (reference sequence). The ends were cut back, 3 bases at V and 7 bases at J, with 16 bases in the middle. The CDR3 loop reads CASSIVEGGPQPQHF. DNA of the CDR3: TGTGCCAGTAGTATTGTAGAGGGGGGGCCCCAGCCCCAGCATTTT.

This clone has more than one count but fewer than ten. The gene calls are TRBV30 and TRBJ1-5; no clear D. This CDR3 is 14 amino acids long. CDR1 and CDR2 (germline): GTSNPN, SVGIG (reference sequence). Trimming left V 4 bases short and J 4 bases short, with 14 bases between. CDR3 amino acids: CAWTPSRGNQPQHF. The DNA for the CDR3 is TGTGCCTGGACCCCCTCGCGAGGGAATCAGCCCCAGCATTTT.

The chain uses TRBV4-3 and TRBJ2-2, with TRBD2 matching 8 bases. V dropped 0 bases and J dropped 6; count of bases not matched to a gene: 6. The CDR3 loop spans 16 amino acids. Germline CDR1 and CDR2: LGHNA and YSLEER. CDR3 region: CASSQEPSGSAGELFF. In DNA form, the CDR3 reads TGCGCCAGCAGCCAAGAGCCCAGCGGGAGTGCCGGGGAGCTGTTTTTT.

The chain couples TRBV19 to TRBJ1-1, with a weak D call TRBD1 (5 bases). Trimming cost V 5 bases and J 0 bases, with 10 bases left between them. CDR1 and CDR2 from the germline V gene are LNHDA and SQIVND (reference sequence). The CDR3 sequence is 14 residues long. CDR3 bases: TGTGCCAGTAGTCCCGGGACTTTGAACACTGAAGCTTTCTTT. This encodes CASSPGTLNTEAFF.

The chain links TRBV7-2 to TRBJ2-2, with 7 bases matching TRBD1. J lost 3 bases, V lost 5 bases, and 12 bases had no gene match. There are 17 residues in the CDR3. Germline V gene data show CDR1 as SGHTA and CDR2 as FQGNSA. In nucleotides, the CDR3 is TGTGCCAGCAGCGTACCAAAGACAGGGATTGACACCGGGGAGCTGTTTTTT. This codes for CASSVPKTGIDTGELFF.

J is TRBJ1-1 and V is TRBV4-3, with no clear D. Germline loops: CDR1 LGHNA, CDR2 YSLEER. V dropped 4 bases and J dropped 4 bases, with 10 bases sitting between them. The CDR3 extends over 13 amino acids. CDR3 residues: CASSPTRITEAFF. The CDR3 coding sequence is TGCGCCAGCAGCCCCACCAGGATCACTGAAGCTTTCTTT.

The gene calls are TRBV28 and TRBJ1-5; TRBD1 is a possible D gene (5 bases). This CDR3 has 16 residues. Germline CDR1 is MDHEN and CDR2 is SYDVKM. V was trimmed by 7 bases and J by 0 bases, leaving 16 bases between them. The CDR3 DNA follows: TGTGCCAGCACCTGGGGGTTCGGGGGTAGCAATCAGCCCCAGCATTTT. Translating gives CASTWGFGGSNQPQHF.

In its sample, this clone was seen once. This chain joins TRBV13 and TRBJ2-1, with 10 positions matching TRBD1. CDR1 is PRHDT, CDR2 FYEKMQ, per germline (reference sequence). Losses at the gene ends were 8 bases for V and 2 bases for J; bases not matched to a gene: 12. This CDR3 contains 17 residues. CDR3 loop: CASGTGDWRGAYNEQFF. The CDR3 DNA reads as TGTGCCAGCGGGACAGGGGACTGGAGAGGAGCCTACAATGAGCAGTTCTTC.

This chain links TRBV10-1 with TRBJ1-5; TRBD1 is a possible D gene (6 bases). The germline V gene has CDR1 WNHNN and CDR2 SYGVQD (reference sequence). The V end lost 6 bases, the J end lost 1 base, and 16 bases lay between the germline ends. The CDR3 length is 16 residues. The CDR3 sequence is CASRRGLELSNQPQHF. As DNA, the CDR3 is TGCGCCAGCAGGAGGGGGTTGGAGTTGAGCAATCAGCCCCAGCATTTT.

This clone is a singleton in its sample. The CDR3 reads CASSARTGRGTEAFF. The CDR3 coding sequence is TGTGCCAGCAGCGCCCGGACAGGGAGAGGAACTGAAGCTTTCTTT. The chain employs TRBV9 and TRBJ1-1, with TRBD1 identical over 8 bases. CDR1 is SGDLS, CDR2 YYNGEE, per germline. V lost 3 bases, J lost 5 bases, and 9 bases stayed unmatched. The CDR3 runs to 15 residues.

The rearrangement uses TRBV18 and TRBJ2-1; D is possibly TRBD2 (6 bases). Germline assignment: CDR1 KGHSH and CDR2 LQKENI. With 3 bases removed from V and 6 bases from J, the gap between germline ends came to 18 bases. The CDR3 loop spans 16 amino acids. CDR3 in amino acids: CASSPSGLSIGNEQFF. In DNA form, the CDR3 reads TGTGCCAGCTCACCTTCGGGACTTTCTATAGGCAATGAGCAGTTCTTC.

The chain couples TRBV20-1 to TRBJ2-7; tentatively, D is TRBD2 (5 bases). The germline V and J ends were trimmed by 7 bases and 4 bases, with 11 bases remaining between them. Germline V CDR1 and CDR2: DFQATT, SNEGSKA (reference sequence). CDR3 length: 11 amino acids. The CDR3 loop is CSGSAAYEQYF. In nucleotides, the CDR3 is TGCAGTGGTTCAGCGGCGTACGAGCAGTACTTC.

This chain links TRBV9 with TRBJ2-3; 8 nucleotides line up with TRBD1. J lost 2 bases, V lost 3 bases, and 2 bases had no gene match. CDR1 and CDR2 (germline): SGDLS, YYNGEE. This CDR3 has 14 residues. The CDR3 is CASSADRDTDTQYF. DNA for the CDR3: TGTGCCAGCAGCGCGGACAGGGACACAGATACGCAGTATTTT. The whole variable domain, remainder taken from reference TRBV9 and TRBJ2-3, is DSGVTQTPKHLITATGQRVTLRCSPRSGDLSVYWYQQSLDQGLQFLIQYYNGEERAKGNILERFSAQQFPDLHSELNLSSLELGDSALYFCASSADRDTDTQYFGPGTRLTVL.